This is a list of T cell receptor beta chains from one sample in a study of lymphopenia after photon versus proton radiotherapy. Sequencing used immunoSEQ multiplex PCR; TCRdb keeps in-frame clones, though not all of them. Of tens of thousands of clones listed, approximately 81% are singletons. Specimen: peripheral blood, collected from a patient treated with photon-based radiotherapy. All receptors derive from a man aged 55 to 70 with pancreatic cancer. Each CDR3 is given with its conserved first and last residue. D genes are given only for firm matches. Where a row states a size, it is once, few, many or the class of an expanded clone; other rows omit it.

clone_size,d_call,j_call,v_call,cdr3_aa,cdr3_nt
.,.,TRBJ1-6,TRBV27,CASSSDRTIIIHPPHF,TGTGCCAGCAGTTCCGACAGAACCATAATAATTCACCCCCCCCACTTT
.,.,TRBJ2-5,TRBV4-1,CASSQPLGAREETQYF,TGCGCCAGCAGCCAGCCCTTGGGAGCCCGCGAGGAGACCCAGTACTTC
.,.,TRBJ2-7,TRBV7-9,CASSPKWGAQNEQYF,TGTGCCAGCAGCCCGAAGTGGGGAGCACAGAACGAGCAGTACTTC
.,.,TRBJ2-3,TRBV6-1,CASKRQETSTDTQYF,TGTGCCAGCAAAAGACAGGAAACTAGCACAGATACGCAGTATTTT
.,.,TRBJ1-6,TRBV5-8,CASSRGGGRVDSPLHF,TGTGCCAGCAGCCGAGGCGGGGGGCGCGTCGATTCACCCCTCCACTTT
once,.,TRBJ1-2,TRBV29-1,CSVRVADYGYTF,TGCAGCGTTCGAGTGGCCGACTATGGCTACACCTTC
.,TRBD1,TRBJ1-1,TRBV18,CASSRDRGRNTEAFF,TGTGCCAGCTCACGGGACAGGGGGAGGAACACTGAAGCTTTCTTT
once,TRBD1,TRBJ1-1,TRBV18,CASSQDRGLTEAFF,TGTGCCAGCTCACAGGACAGGGGGCTTACTGAAGCTTTCTTT
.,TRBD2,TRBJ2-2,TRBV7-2,CASSLTTSRDTGELFF,TGTGCCAGCAGCTTAACGACTAGCAGAGACACCGGGGAGCTGTTTTTT
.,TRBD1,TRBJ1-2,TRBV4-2,CASSPRQGAFSAGYTF,TGTGCCAGCAGCCCCAGACAGGGGGCATTCTCCGCTGGCTACACCTTC
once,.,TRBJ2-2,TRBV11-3,CASSRGAEVLGRELFF,TGTGCCAGCAGCCGCGGGGCGGAGGTACTCGGGCGGGAGCTGTTTTTT
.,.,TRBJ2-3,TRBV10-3,CAISERGGTDTQYF,TGTGCCATCAGTGAACGAGGGGGCACAGATACGCAGTATTTT
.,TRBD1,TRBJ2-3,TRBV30,CAWSGQGPDTQYF,TGTGCCTGGAGCGGACAGGGTCCAGATACGCAGTATTTT
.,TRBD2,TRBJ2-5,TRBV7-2,CASSLSPGLRETQYF,TGTGCCAGCAGCTTATCGCCGGGACTAAGAGAGACCCAGTACTTC
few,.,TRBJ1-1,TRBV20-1,CSAKQPLMPFF,TGCAGTGCCAAACAGCCCTTGATGCCTTTCTTT
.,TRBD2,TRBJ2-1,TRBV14,CASSPLAAGNEQFF,TGTGCCAGCAGCCCGCTAGCGGCGGGCAATGAGCAGTTCTTC
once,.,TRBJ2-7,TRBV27,CASTLSRPGIGSYEQYF,TGTGCCAGCACACTTAGCCGCCCAGGGATCGGCTCCTACGAGCAGTACTTC
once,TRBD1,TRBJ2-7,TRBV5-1,CASSSTGTGIAYEQYF,TGCGCCAGCAGCTCCACCGGGACAGGGATCGCCTACGAGCAGTACTTC
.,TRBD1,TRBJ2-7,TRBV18,CASSPSTGTGRNEQYF,TGTGCCAGCTCACCATCAACCGGGACAGGTCGCAACGAGCAGTACTTC
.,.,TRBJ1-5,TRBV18,CASSPYGGGGQPQHF,TGTGCCAGCTCACCATACGGGGGAGGTGGTCAGCCCCAGCATTTT
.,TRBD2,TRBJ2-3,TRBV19,CASSPSGGPTDTQYF,TGTGCCAGTAGTCCATCGGGGGGGCCGACAGATACGCAGTATTTT
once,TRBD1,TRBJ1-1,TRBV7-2,CASSTPGTANTEAFF,TGTGCCAGCAGCACTCCCGGGACAGCGAACACTGAAGCTTTCTTT
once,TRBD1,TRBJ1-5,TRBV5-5,CASSRETGTGAGKHQPQHF,TGTGCCAGCAGCCGGGAAACGGGGACAGGGGCGGGGAAGCATCAGCCCCAGCATTTT
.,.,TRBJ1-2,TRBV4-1,CASSQEGAQGFGYTF,TGCGCCAGCAGCCAAGAGGGGGCACAGGGTTTTGGCTACACCTTC
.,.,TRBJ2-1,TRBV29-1,CSARTANSYNEQFF,TGCAGCGCACGGACGGCTAACTCCTACAATGAGCAGTTCTTC
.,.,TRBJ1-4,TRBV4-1,CASSQDLGGRGEKLFF,TGCGCCAGCAGCCAAGATCTGGGGGGGCGCGGTGAAAAACTGTTTTTT
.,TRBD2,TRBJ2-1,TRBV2,CASSEALVSGGEQFF,TGTGCCAGCAGTGAAGCGCTCGTTAGCGGGGGCGAGCAGTTCTTC
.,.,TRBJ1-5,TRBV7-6,CASSLDPGGTQPQHF,TGTGCCAGCAGCTTAGACCCGGGGGGCACTCAGCCCCAGCATTTT
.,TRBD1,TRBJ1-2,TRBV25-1,CASSEREAGGKGYGYTF,TGTGCCAGCAGTGAACGAGAAGCAGGGGGCAAGGGCTATGGCTACACCTTC
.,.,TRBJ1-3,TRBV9,CASSPRGQGGSGNTIYF,TGTGCCAGCAGCCCAAGAGGGCAAGGCGGCTCGGGAAACACCATATATTTT
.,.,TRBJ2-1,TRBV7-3,CASSLSNDNEQFF,TGTGCCAGCAGCTTATCAAACGACAATGAGCAGTTCTTC
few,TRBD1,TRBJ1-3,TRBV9,CASSLGQAGGNTIYF,TGTGCCAGCAGCCTAGGACAGGCCGGAGGAAACACCATATATTTT
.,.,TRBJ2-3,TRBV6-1,CASSSQGGFTDTQYF,TGTGCCAGCAGTTCACAGGGGGGGTTCACAGATACGCAGTATTTT
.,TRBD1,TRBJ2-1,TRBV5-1,CASRRTTGGQGDNEQFF,TGCGCCAGCAGACGTACAACAGGGGGCCAAGGGGACAATGAGCAGTTCTTC
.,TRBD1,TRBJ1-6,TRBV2,CASNRGGPGNSPLHF,TGTGCCAGCAACAGGGGGGGCCCGGGGAATTCACCCCTCCACTTT
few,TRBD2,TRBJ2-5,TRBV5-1,CASTPAYGGGRETQYF,TGCGCCAGCACCCCGGCATATGGGGGGGGTCGGGAGACCCAGTACTTC
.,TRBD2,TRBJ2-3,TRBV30,CAWSGAPGTTYYTDTQYF,TGTGCCTGGAGTGGGGCACCCGGGACTACATACTACACAGATACGCAGTATTTT
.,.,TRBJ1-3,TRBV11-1,CASSLEGAETGNTIYF,TGTGCCAGCAGCTTAGAAGGCGCGGAAACTGGAAACACCATATATTTT
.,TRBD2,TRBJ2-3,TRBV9,CASSVVDRWEAGGTTSTDTQYF,TGTGCCAGCAGCGTAGTGGACCGGTGGGAAGCGGGGGGAACGACTAGCACAGATACGCAGTATTTT
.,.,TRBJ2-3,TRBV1,CTSSPSGGITDTQYF,TGCACCAGCAGCCCTAGCGGGGGAATCACAGATACGCAGTATTTT
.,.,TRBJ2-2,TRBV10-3,CAIGGAATGELFF,TGTGCCATCGGGGGGGCCGCCACCGGGGAGCTGTTTTTT
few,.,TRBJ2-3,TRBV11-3,CASSGGGDTSTDTQYF,TGTGCCAGCAGCGGTGGGGGGGACACTAGCACAGATACGCAGTATTTT
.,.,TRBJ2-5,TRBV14,CASSRFGSETQYF,TGTGCCAGCAGCCGGTTTGGCTCAGAGACCCAGTACTTC
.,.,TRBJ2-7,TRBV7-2,CASSLRAYSYEQYF,TGTGCCAGCAGCTTACGGGCCTACTCCTACGAGCAGTACTTC
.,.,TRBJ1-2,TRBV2,CASSAAGRYGYTF,TGTGCCAGCAGTGCCGCGGGGAGGTATGGCTACACCTTC
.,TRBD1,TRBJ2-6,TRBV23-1,CASSLQGAGANVLTF,TGCGCCAGCAGTTTACAGGGGGCTGGGGCCAACGTCCTGACTTTC
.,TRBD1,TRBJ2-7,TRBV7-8,CASSLVSGQQTYEQYF,TGTGCCAGCAGCTTAGTGTCGGGACAGCAAACGTACGAGCAGTACTTC
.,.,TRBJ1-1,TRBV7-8,CASSLDRYGEAFF,TGTGCCAGCAGCCTTGACAGATACGGTGAAGCTTTCTTT
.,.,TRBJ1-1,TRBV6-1,CASSEPGQGRTEAFF,TGTGCCAGCAGTGAACCGGGTCAGGGACGGACTGAAGCTTTCTTT
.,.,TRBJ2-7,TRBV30,CAWRDSRYEQYF,TGTGCCTGGAGGGACTCTAGATACGAGCAGTACTTC
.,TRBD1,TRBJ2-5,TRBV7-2,CASSRTKGGPQETQYF,TGTGCCAGCAGCCGCACGAAAGGGGGCCCCCAAGAGACCCAGTACTTC
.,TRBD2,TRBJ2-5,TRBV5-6,CASSLRLAGALQETQYF,TGTGCCAGCAGCTTGCGACTAGCGGGGGCCCTACAAGAGACCCAGTACTTC
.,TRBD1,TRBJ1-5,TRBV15,CATSRGQSLIQPQHF,TGTGCCACCAGCAGGGGACAGAGTCTTATTCAGCCCCAGCATTTT